What follows are 23 T cell receptor beta chains derived from one specimen sequenced in a study of blood T cell repertoires in COVID-19. The data were produced by immunoSEQ multiplex PCR, yet TCRdb's version contains in-frame clones alone and is incomplete. Here the sample spans approximately 290,000 clones, around 90% being singletons. Sequencing input: peripheral blood. These receptors came from a man between 18 and 35 years old with active or convalescent COVID-19.

The V gene is TRBV18, the J gene TRBJ2-1, with 10 bases aligning to TRBD2. J gave up 5 bases and V 5 bases, and 3 bases lay outside the gene matches. Germline CDR1 and CDR2: KGHSH and LQKENI. This CDR3 spans 14 amino acids. This CDR3 reads CASSAAGGDNEQFF. CDR3 nucleotide sequence: TGTGCCAGCTCAGCAGCGGGAGGGGACAATGAGCAGTTCTTC.

The rearrangement links TRBV24-1 to TRBJ2-3, with TRBD1 matching over 7 bases. The V gene's germline CDR1 is KGHDR and CDR2 SFDVKD. Unmatched junction bases numbered 7, after V lost 2 bases and J lost 3 bases. The CDR3 has 16 residues. The CDR3 nucleotides are TGTGCCACCAGTGATTCAGGGGGAGAAATTACAGATACGCAGTATTTT. It encodes CATSDSGGEITDTQYF.

The V call is TRBV7-7, the J call TRBJ1-1; perhaps TRBD1 as D (6 bases). Germline values: CDR1 SSHAT, CDR2 FNYEAQ (reference sequence). This CDR3 comprises 16 residues. Trimming took 5 bases from V and 3 from J, leaving 19 bases between them. In nucleotides, the CDR3 is TGTGCCAGCAGCCCCGCATACCAGGGGCCCTACACTGAAGCTTTCTTT. Translating it yields CASSPAYQGPYTEAFF. The full variable domain, in which reference TRBV7-7 and TRBJ1-1 provide the parts outside the CDR3, is GAGVSQSPRYKVTKRGQDVTLRCDPISSHATLYWYQQALGQGPEFLTYFNYEAQPDKSGLPSDRFSAERPEGSISTLTIQRTEQRDSAMYRCASSPAYQGPYTEAFFGQGTRLTVV.

The CDR3 sequence is CASSQAGDTQYF. Written as DNA, the CDR3 is TGCGCCAGCAGCCAAGCAGGGGATACGCAGTATTTT. The rearrangement joins TRBV4-1 to TRBJ2-3; D is perhaps TRBD1 (5 bases). CDR1 MGHRA and CDR2 YSYEKL come from the germline V gene. Trimming stripped 1 base from V and 6 bases from J, with 5 bases between. The CDR3 is 12 amino acids.

This chain connects TRBV15 to TRBJ2-7; 10 bases map to TRBD2. J was trimmed by 1 base and V by 3 bases; bases with no gene match: 12. CDR3 length: 18 residues. Looked up from germline, CDR1 is LNHNV and CDR2 is YYDKDF (reference sequence). The CDR3 DNA follows: TGTGCCACCAGCAGGGGCAGGGGCCCTAGCGGGAGTTCCTACGAGCAGTACTTC. The encoded protein is CATSRGRGPSGSSYEQYF.

This clone was recorded once. The chain uses TRBV3-1 (or the pseudogene TRBV3-2) and TRBJ2-3, with 7 positions matching TRBD2. The CDR3 is made up of 17 amino acids. With 0 bases clipped from V and 0 bases from J, the junction kept 6 bases outside the gene matches. The V gene's germline CDR1 is LGHDT and CDR2 YNNKEL (reference sequence). CDR3 nucleotides: TGTGCCAGCAGCCAAGATCATGGCGGGAGCAGCACAGATACGCAGTATTTT. This gives the protein CASSQDHGGSSTDTQYF.

This sequence joins TRBV5-1 and TRBJ2-7, with TRBD2 identical over 10 bases. The CDR3 is 19 amino acids. The V gene's germline CDR1 is SGHRS and CDR2 YFSETQ. The V and J ends lost 0 bases and 1 base, in that order; junction bases with no gene match: 13. CDR3 nucleotides: TGCGCCAGCAGCTTGGGCCTAGCGGGAGAAGGGGGGATATCCTACGAGCAGTACTTC. Encoded protein: CASSLGLAGEGGISYEQYF. Full variable domain (missing parts from reference TRBV5-1 and TRBJ2-7): KAGVTQTPRYLIKTRGQQVTLSCSPISGHRSVSWYQQTPGQGLQFLFEYFSETQRNKGNFPGRFSGRQFSNSRSEMNVSTLELGDSALYLCASSLGLAGEGGISYEQYFGPGTRLTVT.

J is TRBJ1-5 and V is TRBV28; 9 bases align to TRBD1. The CDR3 covers 14 residues. V shed 3 bases and J 5 bases; nucleotides not matched to a gene: 2. Germline values: CDR1 MDHEN, CDR2 SYDVKM. This chain's CDR3 is CASSLTGGYQPQHF. In DNA form, the CDR3 reads TGTGCCAGCAGTTTGACAGGGGGGTATCAGCCCCAGCATTTT. Based on the CDR3 plus reference TRBV28 and TRBJ1-5, the full variable domain is DVKVTQSSRYLVKRTGEKVFLECVQDMDHENMFWYRQDPGLGLRLIYFSYDVKMKEKGDIPEGYSVSREKKERFSLILESASTNQTSMYLCASSLTGGYQPQHFGDGTRLSIL.

The CDR3 sequence: CSVFGGGYYEQYF. The CDR3, as DNA: TGCAGCGTGTTCGGCGGGGGTTACTACGAGCAGTACTTC. The chain carries TRBV29-1 and TRBJ2-7; 7 bases match TRBD2. V lost 6 bases to trimming and J lost 3 bases; unmatched junction nucleotides: 8. Per the germline V gene, CDR1 is SQVTM and CDR2 is ANQGSEA. The CDR3 consists of 13 residues.

There are a few counts of this clone. The chain has TRBV18 and TRBJ2-7, with TRBD1 matching 7 bases. The CDR3 covers 17 residues. Trimming at V came to 2 bases and at J to 3 bases, leaving 13 bases not matched to a gene. CDR1 is KGHSH and CDR2 is LQKENI in the germline V gene. The CDR3 reads CASSPTPPTGLGYEQYF. For the CDR3, the DNA is TGTGCCAGCTCACCAACGCCCCCGACAGGGCTGGGCTACGAGCAGTACTTC.

A single count supports this clone. The J gene is TRBJ1-6, the V gene TRBV7-2; D is ambiguous. V dropped 0 bases and J dropped 7 bases, with 10 bases sitting between them. The CDR3 extends over 15 amino acids. Germline CDR1 is SGHTA and CDR2 is FQGNSA. The CDR3 DNA reads as TGTGCCAGCAGCTTAGCCGGTTTACTCAATTCACCCCTCCACTTT. Translation: CASSLAGLLNSPLHF.

This clone was counted a single time. The CDR3 region has the DNA TGTGCCAGCAGCTTAGACGGGGGGCTGGATGGCTACACCTTC. Its translation: CASSLDGGLDGYTF. The chain combines TRBV7-6 with TRBJ1-2; TRBD1 is a possible D gene (6 bases). The CDR3 runs to 14 residues. Looked up from germline, CDR1 is SGHVS and CDR2 is FNYEAQ. V was pared by 1 base and J by 6 bases, with 12 bases between.

This sequence joins TRBV27 and TRBJ2-5; 9 nucleotides line up with TRBD1. The V and J ends lost 5 bases and 2 bases, in that order; junction bases with no gene match: 6. The CDR3 totals 15 residues. Germline CDR1 is MNHEY and CDR2 is SMNVEV (reference sequence). The CDR3 region is CASSPTGGRQETQYF. As DNA, the CDR3 is TGTGCCAGCAGTCCTACAGGGGGCCGACAAGAGACCCAGTACTTC.

This chain connects TRBV27 to TRBJ2-1, with TRBD2 matching over 11 bases. This CDR3 is built from 16 residues. V shed 7 bases and J 0 bases; nucleotides not matched to a gene: 5. Germline-derived CDR1 and CDR2 are MNHEY and SMNVEV (reference sequence). In DNA, the CDR3 is TGTGCCAGCACTACTAGCGGGGGACCCTCCTACAATGAGCAGTTCTTC. Translating it yields CASTTSGGPSYNEQFF.

This clone was picked up one time. The chain carries TRBV7-9 and TRBJ2-4, with D maybe TRBD2 (5 bases). This CDR3 spans 12 amino acids. CDR1 is SEHNR, CDR2 FQNEAQ, per germline (reference sequence). V lost 5 bases, J lost 5 bases, and 7 bases lay in between. CDR3 sequence reads: CASSPGENIQYF. Written as DNA, the CDR3 is TGTGCCAGCAGCCCCGGGGAAAACATTCAGTACTTC.

This chain links TRBV28 with TRBJ1-5, with TRBD1 as a possible D gene (6 bases). The CDR3 covers 16 residues. CDR1 is MDHEN, CDR2 SYDVKM, per germline. The V end was cut by 7 bases, the J end by 4 bases, with 20 bases between. In DNA form, the CDR3 reads TGTGCCAGCACCTCCCGTGTCTGGGGGCCAAATCAGCCCCAGCATTTT. Amino acid sequence: CASTSRVWGPNQPQHF.

For this clone: Distinct nucleotide sequences in the sample also encode this CDR3. The chain uses TRBV27 and TRBJ1-2, with 11 bases aligning to TRBD1. This CDR3 comprises 13 residues. The J segment lost 8 bases and the V segment lost 6 bases, leaving 5 bases of the junction unmatched. Germline V gene lookup returns CDR1 MNHEY and CDR2 SMNVEV (reference sequence). The chain's CDR3 is CASSGQGAGGYTF. The CDR3 nucleotides are TGTGCCAGCAGCGGACAGGGGGCAGGAGGCTACACCTTC.

The V and J genes are TRBV4-1 and TRBJ2-1; 7 bases fit TRBD2. Looked up from germline, CDR1 is MGHRA and CDR2 is YSYEKL. Unmatched junction bases numbered 5, after V lost 4 bases and J lost 2 bases. This CDR3 is built from 15 residues. The CDR3 here is CASSRAGDAYNEQFF. For the CDR3, the DNA is TGCGCCAGCAGCCGGGCGGGGGATGCCTACAATGAGCAGTTCTTC.

CDR3 sequence (DNA): TGTGCCAGCAGCAAAATGGTCGGGGACAGGAACTATGGCTACACCTTC. Amino acids: CASSKMVGDRNYGYTF. This chain uses TRBV21-1 with TRBJ1-2; the D segment call TRBD1 is taken from the table without a DNA check. TRBV21-1 is an annotated pseudogene. The CDR3 contains 16 residues.

V usage is TRBV5-1 and J usage is TRBJ1-1; 8 bases map to TRBD1. Germline V gene lookup returns CDR1 SGHRS and CDR2 YFSETQ. V dropped 5 bases and J dropped 5; count of bases not matched to a gene: 5. The CDR3 consists of 13 residues. For the CDR3, the DNA is TGCGCCAGCAGGGACAGGGCTGGGACTGAAGCTTTCTTT. It specifies CASRDRAGTEAFF.

The DNA for the CDR3 is TGTGCCAGCTCTACAGGGGACCATCAGCCCCAGCATTTT. Protein: CASSTGDHQPQHF. The J gene is TRBJ1-5, the V gene TRBV12-3 or TRBV12-4; 7 nucleotides match TRBD1. This CDR3 spans 13 amino acids. With 8 bases clipped from V and 5 bases from J, the junction kept 6 bases outside the gene matches.

The chain recombines TRBV11-3 with TRBJ2-1; 13 bases align to TRBD2. The CDR3 has 17 amino acids. Germline loops: CDR1 SGHNT, CDR2 YENEEA. Unmatched junction bases numbered 4, after V lost 5 bases and J lost 0 bases. CDR3 sequence (DNA): TGTGCCAGCAGCGCTACTAGCGGGAGGGACTCCTACAATGAGCAGTTCTTC. Protein: CASSATSGRDSYNEQFF. The variable domain in full, with the rest retrieved from reference TRBV11-3 and TRBJ2-1, is EAGVVQSPRYKIIEKKQPVAFWCNPISGHNTLYWYLQNLGQGPELLIRYENEEAVDDSQLPKDRFSAERLKGVDSTLKIQPAELGDSAVYLCASSATSGRDSYNEQFFGPGTRLTVL.

The rearrangement links TRBV13 to TRBJ2-2, with 8 bases matching TRBD2. CDR1 PRHDT and CDR2 FYEKMQ come from the germline V gene (reference sequence). This CDR3 has 16 residues. Trimming took 3 bases from V and 0 from J; bases not matched to a gene: 3. The CDR3 DNA is TGTGCCAGCAGCTTCACGGGACTAGCGAACACCGGGGAGCTGTTTTTT. As protein: CASSFTGLANTGELFF.